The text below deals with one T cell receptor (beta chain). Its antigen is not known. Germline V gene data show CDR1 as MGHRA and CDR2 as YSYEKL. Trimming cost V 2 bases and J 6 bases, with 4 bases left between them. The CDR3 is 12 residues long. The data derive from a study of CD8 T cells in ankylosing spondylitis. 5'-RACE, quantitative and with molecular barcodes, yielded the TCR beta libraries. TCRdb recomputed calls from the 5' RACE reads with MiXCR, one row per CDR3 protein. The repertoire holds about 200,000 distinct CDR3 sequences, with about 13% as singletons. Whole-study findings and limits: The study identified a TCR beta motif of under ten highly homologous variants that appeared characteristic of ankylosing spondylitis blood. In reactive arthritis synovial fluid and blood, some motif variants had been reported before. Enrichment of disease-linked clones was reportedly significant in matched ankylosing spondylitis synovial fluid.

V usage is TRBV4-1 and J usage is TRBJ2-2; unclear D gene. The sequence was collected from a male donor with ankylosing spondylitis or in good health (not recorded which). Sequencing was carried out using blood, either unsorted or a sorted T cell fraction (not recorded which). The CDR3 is CASSQRAGELFF. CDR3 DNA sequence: TGCGCCAGCAGCCAAAGGGCCGGGGAGCTGTTTTTT.